A single sample is the source of the 10 T cell receptor beta chains below, sequenced in a study of T cells expressing NK-cell markers (dated by TCRdb to 2018 to 2020). The library relied on 5' RACE. The reads were generated on an Illumina HiSeq 2000. After TCRdb reprocessed the reads, each CDR3 protein sequence was kept as one row, without DNA. This sample's table carries around 550,000 distinct CDR3 sequences. Approximately 4% of the sample is taken by the ten largest. Sequencing was performed on blood T cells: a sorted CD56 or NKG2C T cell subset, CD4+ or CD8+ T cells, or bulk PBMC T cells (not recorded which). The origin of the receptors is a man aged 18-30 years in good health. Donor details come from another sample of the same person, matched by shared clones.

V and J are TRBV7-6 and TRBJ2-2; TCRdb's assignment of TRBD1 cannot be checked, as there is no DNA. The CDR3 totals 13 residues. Germline V gives CDR1 SGHVS, CDR2 FNYEAQ. CDR3 amino acids: CASRDSGPGELFF.

This sequence joins TRBV5-1 and TRBJ2-1; TCRdb designates TRBD2, a call that cannot be tested without DNA. The CDR3 is made up of 15 amino acids. Per the germline V gene, CDR1 is SGHRS and CDR2 is YFSETQ. CDR3 residues: CASSFRSGAYNEQFF.

The chain couples TRBV7-2 to TRBJ2-3; the TCRdb D gene call, TRBD2, has no DNA to confirm it. The CDR3 sequence is 15 residues long. The germline V gene encodes CDR1 SGHTA and CDR2 FQGNSA. Here the CDR3 reads CASSLTEGNTDTQYF.

The V gene is TRBV15, the J gene TRBJ1-1; TCRdb picks TRBD1, but there is no DNA to check that call. This CDR3 comprises 14 residues. CDR1 LNHNV and CDR2 YYDKDF come from the germline V gene (reference sequence). The chain's CDR3 is CATSRERQTTEAFF.

The chain has TRBV7-8 and TRBJ2-1; TCRdb returns TRBD2, unconfirmable since there is no DNA. CDR1 and CDR2 (germline): SGHVS, FQNEAQ. This CDR3 comprises 16 residues. The CDR3 is CASRSGTSFSYNEQFF.

The CDR3 is CASSLYTERNNEQFF. This chain joins TRBV11-2 and TRBJ2-1. Per germline, CDR1 SGHAT and CDR2 FQNNGV. The CDR3 totals 15 residues.

The J gene is TRBJ2-5, the V gene TRBV7-6; the TCRdb call, TRBD1, lacks DNA for checking. This CDR3 region has 16 residues. CDR1 and CDR2 from the germline V gene are SGHVS and FNYEAQ. CDR3 in amino acids: CASSLDGDRGQETQYF.

The chain employs TRBV10-3 and TRBJ2-1; TCRdb proposes TRBD1, but this gene call is untestable without DNA. CDR1 and CDR2 from the germline V gene are ENHRY and SYGVKD. This CDR3 has 13 amino acids. The CDR3 loop reads CAISELGAHSQFF.

V is TRBV20-1 and J is TRBJ2-5; TCRdb lists TRBD1, though no DNA is available to test this call. The CDR3 runs to 18 residues. Looked up from germline, CDR1 is DFQATT and CDR2 is SNEGSKA (reference sequence). The CDR3 region is CSARDTTGGAGGEETQYF.

The chain has TRBV27 and TRBJ1-1; TCRdb calls TRBD1, which cannot be checked without DNA. CDR1 is MNHEY and CDR2 is SMNVEV in the germline V gene (reference sequence). The CDR3 runs to 15 residues. Here the CDR3 reads CASSYLQGIRTEAFF.